Listed here are 13 T cell receptor beta chains from one sample, sequenced in a study of CD8 T cells in ankylosing spondylitis. From the 5' RACE reads, TCRdb called clonotypes with MiXCR, one entry per CDR3 protein. Among approximately 540,000 distinct CDR3 sequences listed, about 12% were seen once. These receptors have no identified antigens. Study-wide results and caveats: Apparently characteristic of ankylosing spondylitis blood was a TCR beta motif (under ten highly homologous variants).

Sequencing used blood, either unsorted or a sorted T cell fraction (not recorded which). These receptors came from a male donor with ankylosing spondylitis.

This clonotype was counted many times. The rearrangement uses TRBV3-1 and TRBJ2-1, with D unresolved. This CDR3 region has 13 residues. Trimming shortened V by 1 base and J by 5 bases, and 6 bases separated the two germline ends. Per the germline V gene, CDR1 is LGHDT and CDR2 is YNNKEL (reference sequence). The CDR3 is CASSQANNNEQFF. For the CDR3, the DNA is TGTGCCAGCAGCCAAGCGAACAACAATGAGCAGTTCTTC.

The chain carries TRBV25-1 and TRBJ1-4; no clear D gene. Germline V gives CDR1 MGHDK, CDR2 SYGVNS. CDR3 size: 13 residues. V was shortened by 3 bases and J by 8 bases, with 10 bases between the two germline ends. CDR3 nucleotide sequence: TGTGCCAGCAGTGACGGCTTCTCGGAAAAACTGTTTTTT. This codes for CASSDGFSEKLFF.

This chain uses TRBV5-1 with TRBJ2-7; the match to TRBD2 covers 11 bases. Germline-derived CDR1 and CDR2 are SGHRS and YFSETQ. V lost 0 bases, J lost 5 bases, and 10 bases stayed unmatched. The length of the CDR3 is 17 residues. The DNA of the CDR3 is TGCGCCAGCAGCTTGGATGGCGTAACTAGCGGGAGTCACGAGCAGTACTTC. Translation gives CASSLDGVTSGSHEQYF.

CDR3: CASSGPIGFGAYEQYF. CDR3 in DNA: TGTGCCAGCAGTGGCCCCATTGGATTCGGGGCCTACGAGCAGTACTTC. The chain employs TRBV28 and TRBJ2-7; D perhaps matches TRBD2 (5 bases). The length of the CDR3 is 16 residues. Germline lookup yields CDR1 MDHEN and CDR2 SYDVKM. The V end was cut by 5 bases, the J end by 2 bases, with 19 bases between.

This clonotype was found a few times. This chain uses TRBV6-4 with TRBJ2-3, with TRBD1 identical over 10 bases. Germline lookup yields CDR1 MRHNA and CDR2 SNTAGT. Germline trimming cut 10 bases from V and 3 bases from J; bases unmatched to any gene: 4. CDR3 length: 13 residues. DNA for the CDR3: TGTGCCACCCGGGACAGGGGAACAGATACGCAGTATTTT. Its translation: CATRDRGTDTQYF.

The chain couples TRBV7-9 to TRBJ1-2, with D tentatively TRBD1 (5 bases). Germline values: CDR1 SEHNR, CDR2 FQNEAQ (reference sequence). V lost 6 bases to trimming and J lost 9 bases, with 23 bases between them. This CDR3 comprises 15 residues. CDR3 nucleotide sequence: TGTGCCAGCAGTCGCCCGTGGGGCGACGGGCGTAGCTACACCTTC. It encodes CASSRPWGDGRSYTF.

The chain recombines TRBV20-1 with TRBJ2-4; D might be TRBD2 (6 bases). The germline gives CDR1 DFQATT, CDR2 SNEGSKA (reference sequence). Trimming cost V 6 bases and J 11 bases, with 11 bases left between them. This CDR3 contains 10 residues. The CDR3 DNA follows: TGCAGTGCCTGGAGCGGGTTTCAGTACTTC. This encodes CSAWSGFQYF.

The chain uses TRBV2 and TRBJ2-3, with D uncertain. Trimming cost V 6 bases and J 0 bases, with 10 bases left between them. The CDR3 is 14 residues long. CDR1 and CDR2 (germline): SNHLY, FYNNEI. The CDR3 loop reads CASSPITSTDTQYF. The CDR3 DNA reads as TGTGCCAGCAGCCCCATCACTAGCACAGATACGCAGTATTTT.

This chain uses TRBV6-1 with TRBJ1-4; 7 bases line up with TRBD1. V was clipped by 10 bases and J by 0 bases; unmatched bases: 5. The CDR3 is 14 amino acids. Germline CDR1 is MNHNS and CDR2 is SASEGT. The DNA for the CDR3 is TGTGCCACCTCAGGGGGAGCAACTAATGAAAAACTGTTTTTT. This encodes CATSGGATNEKLFF.

The chain couples TRBV28 to TRBJ1-1, with D hard to call. CDR3 length: 12 residues. V was clipped by 9 bases and J by 1 base, with 9 bases between them. Germline V gene lookup returns CDR1 MDHEN and CDR2 SYDVKM. CDR3 region: CASHKSNTEAFF. The CDR3 bases are TGTGCCAGTCATAAATCGAACACTGAAGCTTTCTTT.

CDR3 DNA: TGTGCCAGTACTGACAGGCTAAACTACAATGAGCAGTTCTTC. As protein: CASTDRLNYNEQFF. This chain connects TRBV19 to TRBJ2-1, with D tentatively TRBD1 (6 bases). There are 14 residues in the CDR3. The V end was cut by 7 bases, the J end by 3 bases, with 13 bases between. The germline V gene has CDR1 LNHDA and CDR2 SQIVND (reference sequence).

This clonotype was counted at least ten times. The genes are TRBV7-9 and TRBJ2-5; maybe TRBD2 (5 bases). The germline CDR1 and CDR2 sequences are SEHNR and FQNEAQ (reference sequence). The length of the CDR3 is 15 residues. V lost 8 bases to trimming and J lost 2 bases, with 18 bases between them. The CDR3 DNA reads as TGTGCCAGCCCACAGCTCGGGGAAGATCAAGAGACCCAGTACTTC. It codes for CASPQLGEDQETQYF.

This clonotype has only a few counts. The chain uses TRBV5-1 and TRBJ2-7, with 9 nucleotides matching TRBD1. This CDR3 is built from 15 residues. V was pared by 3 bases and J by 3 bases, with 7 bases of the junction left unmatched. Germline CDR1 and CDR2: SGHRS and YFSETQ. CDR3 bases: TGCGCCAGCAGCTCGGGTGGGACAGGGCTCTACGAGCAGTACGTC. Residues: CASSSGGTGLYEQYV.